The present entry profiles one T cell receptor (beta chain) with its context. No cognate antigen has been identified for it. No base qualities exist here, and no much larger clone lies one base off it. These data come from a study of cytomegalovirus exposure and HLA in healthy donors (dated by TCRdb to about 2017). Notes on the research overall: According to an earlier analysis of 587 of the donors, about 190 million T cells yielded 100 million or so unique TCR beta sequences and about 300 Gb of sequence data. An earlier analysis of 587 of the donors applied high-throughput TCR beta sequencing to assess whether each TCR beta V gene segment acted as functional or pseudogenic. On average, about 240,000 unique TCR beta nucleotide sequences were sequenced per donor among a few hundred genotyped donors of the cohort, with roughly a sixth of those sequences being non-productive. To predict cytomegalovirus infection status, the study combined high-throughput TCR immunosequencing, statistical association of individual TCRs with disease status, and machine learning. Roughly 290 gigabases of sequencing data and approximately 91 million unique TCR sequences made up an early release that covered 500 to 700 HLA-typed donors. The genetic ancestry cluster associated with self-reported Caucasian donors included 81% of the 398 genotyped donors. The later analysis used no new phenotypic data to find candidate immune exposures, relying instead on TCR beta sequences and their occurrence across donors. The number of typed donors differed by locus: about 620-630 for A, B, C, DRB1 and DQB1; 500 to 550 for DQA1; approximately 600 for DPA1; and about 450 for DPB1. In a later analysis, previously published TCR beta repertoires from 550 to 700 donors were re-analyzed and high-resolution HLA genotyping was added so that TCR occurrence patterns could be studied. In a later genetic analysis, genome-wide SNP genotypes for about 65% of the roughly 670 donors were used, and that subset was treated as a discovery cohort. Besides the first cohort of 550 to 750 subjects, a separate validation cohort made up of 120 different subjects was used. Class I and class II HLA loci were covered by the typing at four-digit resolution. The study was designed to test whether signatures of past pathogen exposure could be identified by cataloging public T cell receptors. Every repertoire in the discovery cohort had been generated on one and the same sequencing platform. Several DR-DQ haplotypes were treated as single units for association and clustering because of strong linkage in the cohort. Alongside the repertoire data, information on donor age, sex, ethnicity and CMV serostatus was compiled. The T cell repertoires of several hundred subjects were profiled by immunosequencing and related to cytomegalovirus serostatus. Results the study describes overall, beyond this receptor: Because counts were too low, some 16 rarely observed V segments, including chromosome 9 orphons, were excluded from the earlier analysis of under 650 of the donors. Broadly in line with IMGT annotations, most TCR beta V segments showed up in productive rearrangements about 87% or about 30% of the time in an earlier analysis of several hundred of the donors. In both the original and validation cohorts, the classifier was reported to diagnose cytomegalovirus status with high specificity and sensitivity. V-gene and J-gene trimming of TCR beta chains was associated with a missense DCLRE1C variant in a later genetic analysis, and the association was replicated in an independent cohort. HLA typing was unavailable for some donors at each locus, so association tests used only the typed subset. A later analysis found that HLA-associated TCR beta chains were more clonally expanded and had lower generation probabilities than equally common non-associated chains. The study gave a list of about 150 TCR beta chains associated with cytomegalovirus. Assigning TCR associations to individual alleles was difficult when HLA alleles, especially DR and DQ, strongly co-occurred. According to a later analysis, TCR association rates differed among HLA loci, with DRB1 alleles showing the most associated TCRs and HLA-C alleles showing the fewest. Most CMV-associated TCR beta chains appeared to be HLA-restricted in a later analysis, and the HLA associations seemed to be driven largely by CMV exposure. The 87-base-pair reads could not distinguish some IMGT-functional V segments, including TRBV6-2 and TRBV6-3, so those segments were excluded. At a false discovery rate of 0.05, a later analysis linked about 17,000 TCR beta sequences to specific HLA alleles. Sequencing depth was assumed to be roughly uniform across donors in the presence/absence analyses, though that assumption may not hold. Only TCR beta chains were sequenced in this cohort, and the absence of alpha or paired-chain data limited detectable features. A later genetic analysis reported fewer N-insertions in productive TCRs among donors in an Asian-associated ancestry cluster than the approximately 670-donor mean. A group of highly shared sequence variants was considered likely to be a technical artifact of the sequencing pipeline. In vitro tests confirmed that a few of the cytomegalovirus-associated TCR beta chains recognize cytomegalovirus antigens. In a later analysis, several top co-occurrence clusters were reported to appear linked to parvovirus B19, influenza, CMV and Epstein-Barr virus. CMV serostatus was the only immune exposure information available for the cohort. A further reported finding was that TCR beta sequences accurately predicted the HLA-A and HLA-B alleles for most subjects in the first cohort. Across donors, most TCR sequences were observed very rarely, whereas some public TCRs were present in many individuals. It was suggested by the authors that the approach could potentially be generalized to other disease states and immunological phenotypes. Correlated functional status among segregating V segments might be attributable to linkage disequilibrium, but an unknown experimental factor could not be ruled out.

The CDR3 starts with the cysteine, ends with the phenylalanine, and has 16 residues. Only CDR3 DNA remains: 48 bases, in frame from the first base. CDR1 and CDR2, looked up from the germline V gene, are SGDLS and YYNGEE. Compared with germline, V lacks 3 bases and J lacks 4 bases; bases without a gene match: 6. The cohort comprised approximately 700 healthy bone marrow donors. All cohort members were sampled while nominally healthy, although unrecorded immune exposures were likely present. The donor tested CMV seronegative, placing the donor among the 300 to 400 seronegative members of the cohort. A peripheral blood sample was provided by each donor, and peripheral blood mononuclear cells were used for TCR beta sequencing. Genomic DNA extraction from the blood cell samples was performed with the Qiagen DNeasy Blood Extraction Kit. The library was made by the immunoSEQ multiplex PCR assay. The multiplex PCR relied on a mix of 60 forward primers for TCR Vbeta segments and 13 reverse primers for TCR Jbeta segments. The CDR3 region of rearranged TCR beta genes was amplified from genomic DNA by a multiplex PCR assay. On the Illumina HiSeq System, the amplified TCR beta libraries were sequenced as 87-base-pair reads. In the original analysis: A later analysis counted approximately 76 million unique TCR beta chains across the 550 to 750 repertoires, and roughly 10 million of these chains were shared by at least two donors. Raw reads were error-corrected and collapsed into unique sequences by a nearest-neighbor algorithm in which closely related sequences were merged to remove PCR and sequencing errors. V, D and J gene segments were assigned by aligning CDR3 sequences to IMGT reference sequences. Each retained sequence needed at least a six-nucleotide match to both a V gene segment and a J gene segment. Rearrangements were classified as productive when the CDR3 lacked stop codons and remained in frame with V and J, and all other rearrangements were classified as non-productive. Following IMGT convention, CDR3 was defined as the stretch from the second conserved V-encoded cysteine up to the conserved J-encoded phenylalanine. The earlier analysis of some 600 of the donors excluded sequences that lacked an unambiguous match to a single V gene segment. In an earlier analysis of almost 600 of the donors, a V segment was called functional when productive rearrangements were above 56.7%, and segregating when the standard deviation between donors exceeded 5%. To diagnose cytomegalovirus status from the catalog of TCR beta chain sequences, a statistical classification framework was built. A later analysis assigned V and J genes by comparing TCR nucleotide sequences with IMGT/GENE-DB human TR gene sequences. The TCRdist pipeline was used in a later analysis to assign CDR3 sequences and most-parsimonious VDJ recombination scenarios. In a later analysis, every TCR beta chain was defined by the combination of its CDR3 amino acid sequence and its V-gene family, and reads without a unique V-gene family were dropped. A later analysis removed 600 or so highly shared, low-generation-probability nucleotide sequences to deal with suspected cross-contamination and a sequencing artifact. For each public chain, a later analysis derived a clonal expansion index from normalized ranks of inferred template counts within each repertoire. A later analysis computed generation probabilities with a VDJ recombination model fitted to out-of-frame rearrangements, and checked the results against IGoR. A later analysis scored TCR-TCR, TCR-HLA and TCR-CMV co-occurrence with hypergeometric tests, applying a repertoire-size bias correction to TCR pairs. False discovery rates were estimated in a later analysis by permuting HLA or CMV assignments 20 times. In a later analysis, co-occurring TCRs were grouped using DBSCAN, and TCRdist sequence similarity was added for clustering within HLA-allele-positive subsets. Repertoires with fewer than 30,000 or more than 120,000 public chains were left out of co-occurrence clustering, as were five repertoires with anomalous nucleotide sharing. The clones in this table, taken by TCRdb from immuneACCESS, are in-frame only. Not every clone is retained; where verified, under half of the shortfall comes from an unresolved V gene, and the cause of the rest is unknown. The DNA was the basis for D and trimming; V, J and clone size are from that table. For this sample there are approximately 100,000 clones; around 61% appear just once. The ten largest clones take up roughly 3% of the sample.

The TCR sequence derives from a woman aged 45-60 years in good health and CMV-seronegative. The specimen was PBMCs. The chain joins TRBV9 to TRBJ2-1; TRBD2 fits 11 bases in the junction. The DNA is TGTGCCAGCAGCGCGACCGGGACTAGCGGTTACAATGAGCAGTTCTTC. Its amino acids are CASSATGTSGYNEQFF.